The 14 T cell receptor beta chains below all came from one sample that was sequenced in a study of T cell responses to AZD1222 COVID-19 vaccine (dated by TCRdb to the early 2020s). This specimen's time point label, interpreted: baseline before first vaccination. The library was generated by the immunoSEQ multiplex PCR assay. TCRdb obtained this table from immuneACCESS and retained in-frame rearrangements with V and J assigned. These tables miss some clones; where compared with another copy, unresolved V genes account for less than half of the shortfall, and the remainder is unexplained. Within this sample are some 200,000 clones, with just over 90% of them counted one time only. The ten largest make up 0.99% of the sample. Material: peripheral blood, obtained on day 0 of AZD1222 vaccination. The receptors shown here come from an adult in good health.

The chain couples TRBV12-3 or TRBV12-4 to TRBJ2-2; unclear D gene. The CDR3 consists of 13 residues. V was pared by 3 bases and J by 6 bases, with 8 bases between. The chain's CDR3 is CASSFRSAGELFF. In DNA form, the CDR3 reads TGTGCCAGCAGTTTCAGGTCCGCCGGGGAGCTGTTTTTT.

The rearrangement uses TRBV5-4 and TRBJ1-3; D is possibly TRBD1 (6 bases). Trimming cost V 0 bases and J 3 bases, with 10 bases left between them. This CDR3 contains 15 residues. Germline lookup yields CDR1 SGHNT and CDR2 YYREEE (reference sequence). The CDR3 bases are TGTGCCAGCAGCTTGGGGGGGGCAGGTGGAAACACCATATATTTT. It specifies CASSLGGAGGNTIYF.

This rearrangement joins TRBV10-3 to TRBJ2-1, with 13 positions matching TRBD2. This CDR3 contains 16 residues. The V gene's germline CDR1 is ENHRY and CDR2 SYGVKD. The junction had 8 bases not matched to a gene; V was cut back by 3 bases and J by 9 bases. The CDR3 protein is CAISDPTSGGSSEQFF. CDR3 sequence (DNA): TGTGCCATCAGTGACCCGACTAGCGGGGGGTCGTCTGAGCAGTTCTTC.

CDR3 DNA: TGTGCCAGCAGCTCCCCCGGTGCACTGAACACTGAAGCTTTCTTT. Protein product: CASSSPGALNTEAFF. The J gene is TRBJ1-1, the V gene TRBV5-4, with D hard to call. V lost 3 bases to trimming and J lost 0 bases, with 12 bases between them. The CDR3 extends over 15 amino acids. Germline CDR1 is SGHNT and CDR2 is YYREEE (reference sequence). The full variable domain, its missing parts supplied by reference TRBV5-4 and TRBJ1-1, is ETGVTQSPTHLIKTRGQQVTLRCSSQSGHNTVSWYQQALGQGPQFIFQYYREEENGRGNFPPRFSGLQFPNYSSELNVNALELDDSALYLCASSSPGALNTEAFFGQGTRLTVV.

The chain is built from TRBV6-5 and TRBJ2-5, with unresolved D. V was pared by 2 bases and J by 2 bases, with 9 bases between. Germline lookup yields CDR1 MNHEY and CDR2 SVGAGI. The CDR3 loop spans 14 amino acids. CDR3 in amino acids: CASSYGSAQETQYF. The CDR3 DNA reads TGTGCCAGCAGTTACGGCAGTGCTCAAGAGACCCAGTACTTC.

The gene calls are TRBV7-3 and TRBJ2-5, with 8 bases identical to TRBD2. The CDR3 consists of 15 residues. J gave up 4 bases and V 4 bases, and 8 bases lay outside the gene matches. Germline loops: CDR1 SGHTA, CDR2 FQGTGA. The CDR3 nucleotides are TGTGCCAGCAGCTCGTCCGGGGGGGCCCCAGAGACCCAGTACTTC. Residues: CASSSSGGAPETQYF.

The gene calls are TRBV9 and TRBJ2-7; the match to TRBD2 covers 8 bases. The CDR3 has 15 amino acids. Germline V gene sequence: CDR1 SGDLS, CDR2 YYNGEE. Losses at the gene ends were 0 bases for V and 3 bases for J; bases not matched to a gene: 5. The CDR3 region has the DNA TGTGCCAGCAGCGTAGTGCCGGGGGGGCTCTACGAGCAGTACTTC. It codes for CASSVVPGGLYEQYF.

The rearrangement joins TRBV28 to TRBJ1-4, with unresolved D. Between the trimmed V and J ends, which lost 2 bases and 7 bases, there was a span of 14 bases. The germline gives CDR1 MDHEN, CDR2 SYDVKM. CDR3 length: 15 amino acids. The CDR3 nucleotides are TGTGCCAGCAGTTTAAATGGGGAGTTCGGTGAAAAACTGTTTTTT. It codes for CASSLNGEFGEKLFF.

The genes are TRBV7-6 and TRBJ1-1, with 7 bases aligning to TRBD1. Germline V CDR1 and CDR2: SGHVS, FNYEAQ. The CDR3 runs to 16 residues. J gave up 5 bases and V 1 base, and 10 bases lay outside the gene matches. The CDR3 protein is CASSLGSRQGGTEAFF. Written as DNA, the CDR3 is TGTGCCAGCAGCTTAGGAAGCCGACAGGGTGGGACTGAAGCTTTCTTT.

This chain uses TRBV2 with TRBJ1-5; TRBD1 aligns across 8 bases. CDR3 length equals 14 residues. Losses at the gene ends were 5 bases for V and 2 bases for J; bases not matched to a gene: 2. Germline values: CDR1 SNHLY, CDR2 FYNNEI. The DNA of the CDR3 is TGTGCCAGCAGTCAACAGGGGGGCAATCAGCCCCAGCATTTT. Translated: CASSQQGGNQPQHF. Full variable domain (outside the CDR3, taken from reference TRBV2 and TRBJ1-5): EPEVTQTPSHQVTQMGQEVILRCVPISNHLYFYWYRQILGQKVEFLVSFYNNEISEKSEIFDDQFSVERPDGSNFTLKIRSTKLEDSAMYFCASSQQGGNQPQHFGDGTRLSIL.

V and J are TRBV7-6 and TRBJ1-1; D ambiguous. V was trimmed by 3 bases and J by 3 bases, leaving 14 bases between them. CDR3 length equals 15 residues. Germline V gene data show CDR1 as SGHVS and CDR2 as FNYEAQ. The CDR3 is CASSFLGNIDTEAFF. The CDR3 bases are TGTGCCAGCAGCTTTCTAGGGAATATAGACACTGAAGCTTTCTTT.

Only a few counts were recorded for this clone. The chain couples TRBV2 to TRBJ2-3; TRBD1 matches at 7 bases. Unmatched junction bases numbered 4, after V lost 6 bases and J lost 1 base. Germline lookup yields CDR1 SNHLY and CDR2 FYNNEI. The CDR3 runs to 14 residues. Here the CDR3 DNA reads TGTGCCAGCAGCCCGGGACAGCGCACAGATACGCAGTATTTT. Translated: CASSPGQRTDTQYF. The variable domain in full, completed from reference TRBV2 and TRBJ2-3, reads EPEVTQTPSHQVTQMGQEVILRCVPISNHLYFYWYRQILGQKVEFLVSFYNNEISEKSEIFDDQFSVERPDGSNFTLKIRSTKLEDSAMYFCASSPGQRTDTQYFGPGTRLTVL.

The chain couples TRBV5-4 to TRBJ2-5, with a weak D call TRBD2 (6 bases). The germline CDR1 and CDR2 sequences are SGHNT and YYREEE (reference sequence). V lost 4 bases, J lost 5 bases, and 15 bases lay in between. There are 14 residues in the CDR3. The CDR3 protein is CASSRGLGEETQYF. The CDR3 DNA reads TGTGCCAGCAGCCGGGGACTCGGGGAGGAGACCCAGTACTTC.

The sample holds one count of this clone. V is TRBV5-6 and J is TRBJ1-2; D is unclear. CDR3 length equals 12 residues. Trimming left V 1 base short and J 8 bases short, with 9 bases between. From germline, CDR1 is SGHDT and CDR2 YYEEEE. The CDR3 DNA reads as TGTGCCAGCAGCTTGTCCACCCAGGGCTACACCTTC. Protein: CASSLSTQGYTF.